This T cell receptor (beta chain) stems from a study of blood T cell repertoires in COVID-19. On the study more broadly: Samples came from the United States, Italy and Spain, spanning acute and convalescent COVID-19. T cells, B-cell-depleted T cells, or PBMCs supplied cDNA or gDNA.

In germline, CDR1 is MNHNY, CDR2 SVGAGI (reference sequence). This CDR3 has 15 residues. V was clipped by 6 bases and J by 6 bases, with 21 bases between them. It was during active infection that Seattle patients were enrolled and then longitudinally followed. Original processing notes: By means of reference gene primer amplification, nucleated cell counts were estimated. Generated by immunoSEQ multiplex PCR, the TCRdb table keeps only in-frame clones and is missing some. That table furnishes V, J and clone size, whereas the DNA furnished D and trimming. The sample shows more than 250,000 clones, around 90% of them seen only once.

This TCR was recovered from a woman aged 50 to 60 with COVID-19, enrolled during active disease. The chain joins TRBV6-6 to TRBJ2-7; D not resolved. Sequenced: peripheral blood. CDR3 loop: CASRPPESPVVEQYF. The CDR3 DNA sequence: TGTGCCAGCAGACCCCCCGAGAGCCCCGTGGTCGAGCAGTACTTC.